The 30 T cell receptor beta chains listed next were all sequenced from one sample in a study of blood T cell repertoires in COVID-19. Produced via immunoSEQ multiplex PCR; TCRdb's table is partial and in-frame only. The sample includes 180,000 or so clones, about 86% of them seen just once. The material sequenced was peripheral blood. These receptors were taken from a human donor with acute or convalescent COVID-19. The donor label of this sample is uncertain.

This chain connects TRBV6-1 to TRBJ2-3, with D possibly TRBD1 on 5 matching bases. The CDR3 has 15 amino acids. The germline V gene encodes CDR1 MNHNS and CDR2 SASEGT. V lost 2 bases and J 0 bases, leaving 9 bases between the germline ends. The CDR3 spells CASSEQGTSTDTQYF. Here the CDR3 DNA reads TGTGCCAGCAGTGAACAGGGCACTAGCACAGATACGCAGTATTTT.

This clone was found a few times. V gene TRBV19 combines with J gene TRBJ1-6, with D uncertain. Germline V gene sequence: CDR1 LNHDA, CDR2 SQIVND (reference sequence). V was cut by 7 bases and J by 3 bases, with 16 bases left in between. CDR3 length equals 16 residues. The CDR3 spells CASTKNHRVYNSPLHF. The CDR3 DNA reads as TGTGCCAGTACTAAAAACCACCGCGTCTATAATTCACCCCTCCACTTT.

In the case of this clone: One end of the junction fails to match germline, which may point to a read error. V is TRBV7-7 and J is TRBJ2-2; the D gene is possibly TRBD2 (7 bases). Germline CDR1 reads SSHAT; CDR2 reads FNYEAQ (reference sequence). This CDR3 is 17 amino acids long. CDR3 nucleotide sequence: TGTGCTAGCAGTCCCTTGAAAAAGGGGGGGATCGGCGGGGAGCTGTTTTTT. Translating gives CASSPLKKGGIGGELFF. The variable domain in full, completed from reference TRBV7-7 and TRBJ2-2, reads GAGVSQSPRYKVTKRGQDVTLRCDPISSHATLYWYQQALGQGPEFLTYFNYEAQPDKSGLPSDRFSAERPEGSISTLTIQRTEQRDSAMYRCASSPLKKGGIGGELFFGEGSRLTVL.

This clone was picked up one time. The junction and the germline gene differ at one end; a read error may be behind it. This chain joins TRBV6-1 and TRBJ1-5; 10 bases align to TRBD1. This CDR3 contains 18 residues. The germline CDR1 and CDR2 sequences are MNHNS and SASEGT. The CDR3 coding sequence is TGTGCCAGCAGCGAAGACAGGGGGCACATGTTCGGCAATCAGCCCCAGCATTTT. It yields the protein CASSEDRGHMFGNQPQHF.

This chain connects TRBV5-1 to TRBJ2-3; D is uncertain. Germline lookup yields CDR1 SGHRS and CDR2 YFSETQ. Trimming removed 0 bases at V and 2 bases at J, with 13 bases between. The CDR3 loop spans 16 amino acids. The CDR3 DNA follows: TGCGCCAGCAGCTTGGAGCCCATGTCCCCCACAGATACGCAGTATTTT. Protein product: CASSLEPMSPTDTQYF.

This chain connects TRBV5-4 to TRBJ2-7, with 10 bases matching TRBD2. The ends lost 0 bases at V and 6 bases at J; junction bases unmatched: 9. This CDR3 is built from 16 residues. Germline CDR1 reads SGHNT; CDR2 reads YYREEE (reference sequence). The CDR3 sequence: CASSLAQLAGSGEQYF. The CDR3 DNA sequence: TGTGCCAGCAGCTTGGCCCAACTAGCGGGGAGTGGCGAGCAGTACTTC.

This clone showed up just a few times. The chain uses TRBV12-3 or TRBV12-4 and TRBJ1-1; no reliable D call. The CDR3 runs to 13 residues. The germline V and J ends were trimmed by 2 bases and 4 bases, with 8 bases remaining between them. The CDR3 spells CASSLRGLTEAFF. In nucleotides, the CDR3 is TGTGCCAGCAGTTTACGAGGACTCACTGAAGCTTTCTTT.

The rearrangement joins TRBV25-1 to TRBJ2-5; tentatively, D is TRBD1 (5 bases). Trimming left V 2 bases short and J 3 bases short, with 19 bases between. Germline assignment: CDR1 MGHDK and CDR2 SYGVNS. This CDR3 is 17 amino acids long. The CDR3 DNA reads as TGTGCCAGCAGTGAAGAAGGGGAACAGGCCTGGAAAGAGACCCAGTACTTC. This sequence encodes CASSEEGEQAWKETQYF.

This clone was detected only a few times. The V and J genes are TRBV11-1 and TRBJ2-7, with 11 bases that match TRBD2. Germline CDR1 SGHAT, CDR2 FQDESV (reference sequence). The CDR3 extends over 16 amino acids. J gave up 3 bases and V 5 bases, and 9 bases lay outside the gene matches. The CDR3 reads CASSQPTSGSGYEQYF. The CDR3 DNA is TGTGCCAGCAGCCAGCCAACTAGCGGGAGTGGCTACGAGCAGTACTTC.

This clone turned up a few times. This chain uses TRBV11-2 with TRBJ1-1; the D gene is possibly TRBD1 (5 bases). Germline loops: CDR1 SGHAT, CDR2 FQNNGV. V lost 9 bases, J lost 4 bases, and 12 bases lay in between. The CDR3 spans 12 residues. As DNA, the CDR3 is TGTGCCAGTGAAGGGGAGGCCACTGAAGCTTTCTTT. This codes for CASEGEATEAFF.

V usage is TRBV5-4 and J usage is TRBJ2-2; D ambiguous. The ends were cut back, 4 bases at V and 4 bases at J, with 17 bases in the middle. The germline CDR1 and CDR2 sequences are SGHNT and YYREEE (reference sequence). The CDR3 contains 16 residues. The CDR3 loop is CASSLGTRIFTGELFF. The CDR3 DNA follows: TGTGCCAGCAGCCTGGGAACCAGGATTTTCACCGGGGAGCTGTTTTTT.

In this sample, this clone turned up a few times. This chain links TRBV2 with TRBJ1-2, with D possibly matching TRBD1 (5 bases). Trimming stripped 3 bases from V and 8 bases from J, with 13 bases between. Germline values: CDR1 SNHLY, CDR2 FYNNEI. This CDR3 spans 13 amino acids. CDR3 amino acids: CASSDDQGAGYTF. CDR3 DNA sequence: TGTGCCAGCAGTGACGATCAGGGTGCCGGCTACACCTTC.

The V gene is TRBV5-1, the J gene TRBJ2-1; D might be TRBD1 (5 bases). Germline CDR1 is SGHRS and CDR2 is YFSETQ. The V and J ends lost 4 bases and 0 bases respectively, with 14 bases between them. The CDR3 loop spans 16 amino acids. Here the CDR3 DNA reads TGCGCCAGCAGCCTTCGACAGAAAAACTCCTACAATGAGCAGTTCTTC. Its translation: CASSLRQKNSYNEQFF. The full variable domain, in which reference TRBV5-1 and TRBJ2-1 provide the parts outside the CDR3, is KAGVTQTPRYLIKTRGQQVTLSCSPISGHRSVSWYQQTPGQGLQFLFEYFSETQRNKGNFPGRFSGRQFSNSRSEMNVSTLELGDSALYLCASSLRQKNSYNEQFFGPGTRLTVL.

The CDR3 region is CASSHSTGGQGYTF. In DNA form, the CDR3 reads TGTGCCAGCAGCCACTCGACAGGGGGTCAGGGCTACACCTTC. The rearrangement links TRBV3-1 (or the pseudogene TRBV3-2) to TRBJ1-2; 9 positions agree with TRBD1. The V gene end was trimmed by 3 bases and the J gene end by 8 bases; junction bases not matched to a gene: 7. CDR1 and CDR2 from the germline V gene are LGHDT and YNNKEL (reference sequence). The CDR3 covers 14 residues.

This clone occurred a few times. The chain joins TRBV7-2 to TRBJ2-7, with 7 bases identical to TRBD1. V dropped 5 bases and J dropped 0; count of bases not matched to a gene: 7. The CDR3 runs to 15 residues. Germline V gene sequence: CDR1 SGHTA, CDR2 FQGNSA. The CDR3 sequence: CASSLDRPSSYEQYF. The CDR3 DNA follows: TGTGCCAGCAGCCTGGACAGGCCGAGCTCCTACGAGCAGTACTTC. Full variable domain (missing parts from reference TRBV7-2 and TRBJ2-7): GAGVSQSPSNKVTEKGKDVELRCDPISGHTALYWYRQSLGQGLEFLIYFQGNSAPDKSGLPSDRFSAERTGGSVSTLTIQRTQQEDSAVYLCASSLDRPSSYEQYFGPGTRLTVT.

CDR3 sequence reads: CASSSDRGGSPLHF. The CDR3, as DNA: TGTGCCAGCAGCTCGGACAGGGGCGGATCACCCCTCCACTTT. The chain links TRBV7-2 to TRBJ1-6; TRBD1 matches 9 bases. The V segment lost 4 bases and the J segment 10 bases; nucleotides outside the gene matches: 5. This CDR3 spans 14 amino acids. From germline, CDR1 is SGHTA and CDR2 FQGNSA.

The chain has TRBV19 and TRBJ2-5; weak D call: TRBD2 (6 bases). Germline V CDR1 and CDR2: LNHDA, SQIVND (reference sequence). Trimming pared 9 bases from V and 1 base from J, leaving 21 bases between. The CDR3 sequence is 16 residues long. CDR3 residues: CASKPGKTGGQETQYF. Here the CDR3 DNA reads TGTGCCAGCAAACCCGGAAAGACCGGGGGCCAAGAGACCCAGTACTTC.

The genes are TRBV5-4 and TRBJ1-3, with a weak D call TRBD1 (6 bases). The CDR3 length is 16 residues. V lost 4 bases and J lost 0, with 14 bases in between. Germline V gene sequence: CDR1 SGHNT, CDR2 YYREEE (reference sequence). The CDR3 DNA is TGTGCCAGCAGCACGGACAGCTCTTACTCTGGAAACACCATATATTTT. Translating it yields CASSTDSSYSGNTIYF.

This rearrangement joins TRBV2 to TRBJ2-1; 10 nucleotides match TRBD2. The CDR3 is 15 amino acids. The trim removed 6 bases at V and 2 bases at J, leaving 4 bases unmatched. Germline V lookup: CDR1 SNHLY, CDR2 FYNNEI. The CDR3, as DNA: TGTGCCAGCAGGTACCTAGCGGGGGCCTACAATGAGCAGTTCTTC. Translation gives CASRYLAGAYNEQFF.

V usage is TRBV4-1 and J usage is TRBJ2-1; D possibly corresponds to TRBD1 (6 bases). The CDR3 contains 17 residues. Germline V lookup: CDR1 MGHRA, CDR2 YSYEKL. Trimming stripped 3 bases from V and 0 bases from J, with 15 bases between. CDR3 DNA: TGCGCCAGCAGCCATGCGAATGACAGGTACTCCTACAATGAGCAGTTCTTC. Protein product: CASSHANDRYSYNEQFF.

J is TRBJ2-1 and V is TRBV19; TRBD2 matches 9 bases. V lost 10 bases to trimming and J lost 7 bases; unmatched junction nucleotides: 11. Germline V gene lookup returns CDR1 LNHDA and CDR2 SQIVND (reference sequence). The CDR3 runs 14 residues. This CDR3 is CATRLAAVGNEQFF. The CDR3 coding sequence is TGTGCCACCAGACTAGCGGCGGTCGGGAATGAGCAGTTCTTC.

This clone was observed a single time. The rearrangement uses TRBV3-1 (or the pseudogene TRBV3-2) and TRBJ1-1; 10 nucleotides line up with TRBD1. V lost 1 base, J lost 4 bases, and 3 bases stayed unmatched. The CDR3 consists of 15 residues. CDR1 and CDR2 from the germline V gene are LGHDT and YNNKEL (reference sequence). CDR3 nucleotides: TGTGCCAGCAGCCAAGCGGACAGGGGGTTCACTGAAGCTTTCTTT. Translated: CASSQADRGFTEAFF.

The rearrangement links TRBV7-9 to TRBJ2-5; 9 bases are a match to TRBD2. The CDR3 runs to 15 residues. The V segment lost 3 bases and the J segment 1 base; nucleotides outside the gene matches: 3. Looked up from germline, CDR1 is SEHNR and CDR2 is FQNEAQ (reference sequence). In nucleotides, the CDR3 is TGTGCCAGCAGCTTGTGGCGGGAGGGCCAAGAGACCCAGTACTTC. This gives the protein CASSLWREGQETQYF.

The V call is TRBV10-3, the J call TRBJ2-5; 9 nucleotides line up with TRBD2. Per germline, CDR1 ENHRY and CDR2 SYGVKD. V trimming: 8 bases; J trimming: 4 bases; junction bases outside the gene matches: 5. The CDR3 totals 13 residues. DNA of the CDR3: TGTGCCATCCGTAGCGGGAGTGGAGAGACCCAGTACTTC. This gives the protein CAIRSGSGETQYF.

V usage is TRBV9 and J usage is TRBJ1-4; D perhaps matches TRBD1 (5 bases). The ends were cut back, 0 bases at V and 8 bases at J, with 14 bases in the middle. The length of the CDR3 is 15 residues. Per germline, CDR1 SGDLS and CDR2 YYNGEE. CDR3 sequence reads: CASSVGAGSPEKLFF. CDR3 in DNA: TGTGCCAGCAGCGTAGGTGCAGGGTCCCCGGAAAAACTGTTTTTT. The complete variable domain, with remaining parts taken from reference TRBV9 and TRBJ1-4, reads DSGVTQTPKHLITATGQRVTLRCSPRSGDLSVYWYQQSLDQGLQFLIQYYNGEERAKGNILERFSAQQFPDLHSELNLSSLELGDSALYFCASSVGAGSPEKLFFGSGTQLSVL.

The chain uses TRBV4-1 and TRBJ1-2; the D is unclear. Deletions cut 0 bases from V and 4 bases from J, with 15 bases between. The CDR3 has 16 amino acids. Germline values: CDR1 MGHRA, CDR2 YSYEKL. Here the CDR3 reads CASSQDALTSLYGYTF. The CDR3 DNA sequence: TGCGCCAGCAGCCAAGATGCCCTGACATCTCTCTATGGCTACACCTTC.

The chain couples TRBV6-5 to TRBJ2-7, with D perhaps TRBD2 (5 bases). V lost 6 bases and J 5 bases, leaving 14 bases between the germline ends. In germline, CDR1 is MNHEY, CDR2 SVGAGI. This CDR3 contains 13 residues. The CDR3 protein is CASSFGGIHEQYF. The CDR3 DNA sequence: TGTGCCAGCAGCTTCGGAGGAATCCACGAGCAGTACTTC.

V is TRBV11-2 and J is TRBJ2-7; D call uncertain. The V gene lost 5 bases and the J gene lost 6 bases, with 20 bases spanning the gap. This CDR3 is built from 15 residues. Germline assignment: CDR1 SGHAT and CDR2 FQNNGV. The CDR3 loop reads CASSPSVGSFVEQYF. CDR3 coding DNA: TGTGCCAGCAGCCCCTCGGTGGGCAGTTTTGTCGAGCAGTACTTC.

This chain connects TRBV2 to TRBJ1-1; 9 bases match TRBD1. Trimming cost V 7 bases and J 0 bases; bases outside gene matches: 3. Germline values: CDR1 SNHLY, CDR2 FYNNEI. The CDR3 is 14 residues long. The CDR3 nucleotides read TGTGCCAGCACCAGGACAGGGGTGAACACTGAAGCTTTCTTT. Translated, it gives CASTRTGVNTEAFF.

The V and J genes are TRBV29-1 and TRBJ2-5; possible D gene TRBD2, 6 bases. Germline CDR1 and CDR2: SQVTM and ANQGSEA. Trimming left V 4 bases short and J 2 bases short, with 8 bases between. The CDR3 sequence is 12 residues long. This CDR3 is CSVARGQETQYF. The CDR3 bases are TGCAGCGTTGCGCGGGGTCAAGAGACCCAGTACTTC.